This TCR beta chain was documented in a study of vaccination effects on CD4 cells after COVID-19. Study-wide background: Of the BNT162b2 and mRNA-1273 vaccines, participants received two doses of one or the other.

The germline V gene has CDR1 KGHSH and CDR2 LQKENI. The CDR3 is made up of 19 amino acids. The V and J ends lost 1 base and 4 bases, in that order; junction bases with no gene match: 17. Comment on this clone: Its antigen is not identified.

Whole-study results and caveats: Clones induced by infection and by vaccine showed marked clonal contraction late after vaccination.

Profiled with immunoSEQ multiplex PCR; TCRdb holds only in-frame clones, not every one. The sample includes around 46,000 clones, approximately 70% of them seen just once. ViraFEST assay sequencing came after antigen-specific CD4+ T cells were expanded with viral peptide pools. Once cultured for roughly ten days, the cells underwent separation to obtain CD4+ T cells. The person had PCR-confirmed SARS-CoV-2 infection between March and December 2020. The culture medium for 2 million or so PBMC per well included approximately 10 IU/ml IL-2 and about 9.1 ug/ml peptides. On day 3 and again on day 7, half the medium was replaced with IL-2 medium.

The sequenced sample was CD4+ T cells from PBMCs cultured with a peptide pool, obtained before COVID-19 vaccination. This rearrangement joins TRBV18 to TRBJ2-7; TRBD2 matches at 9 bases. This TCR was sampled from a human donor who had a prior SARS-CoV-2 infection. In DNA form, the CDR3 reads TGTGCCAGCTCACCACTGGTGGTCGCGGCTAGCGGGGATCTTTACGAGCAGTACTTC. Translated, it gives CASSPLVVAASGDLYEQYF.